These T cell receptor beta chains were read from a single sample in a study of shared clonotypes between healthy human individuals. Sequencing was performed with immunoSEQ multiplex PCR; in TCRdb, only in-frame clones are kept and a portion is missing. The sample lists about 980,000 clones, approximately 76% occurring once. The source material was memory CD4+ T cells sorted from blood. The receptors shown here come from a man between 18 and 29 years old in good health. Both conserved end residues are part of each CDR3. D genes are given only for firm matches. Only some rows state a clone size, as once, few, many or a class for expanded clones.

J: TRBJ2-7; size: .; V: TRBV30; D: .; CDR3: CAWQSGVTYEQYF; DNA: TGTGCCTGGCAGAGTGGGGTCACCTACGAGCAGTACTTC
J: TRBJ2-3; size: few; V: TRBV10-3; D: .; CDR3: CAINRGDTQYF; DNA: TGTGCCATCAATCGGGGGGATACGCAGTATTTT
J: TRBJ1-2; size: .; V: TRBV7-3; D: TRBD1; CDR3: CASTPRQGRGYTF; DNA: TGTGCCAGCACCCCCAGACAGGGAAGAGGCTACACCTTC
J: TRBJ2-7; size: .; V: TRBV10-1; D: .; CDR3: CASSVQHEQYF; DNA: TGCGCCAGCAGTGTTCAACACGAGCAGTACTTC
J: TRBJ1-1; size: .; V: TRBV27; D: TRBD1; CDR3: CASSLSGQRNTEAFF; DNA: TGTGCCAGCAGTTTATCGGGACAGAGAAACACTGAAGCTTTCTTT
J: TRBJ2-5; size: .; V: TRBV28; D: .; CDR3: CASSRGGQETQYF; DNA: TGTGCCAGCAGCCGAGGGGGGCAAGAGACCCAGTACTTC
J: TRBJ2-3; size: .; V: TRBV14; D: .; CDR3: CASSQDLGGSTDTQYF; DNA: TGTGCCAGCAGCCAAGATCTTGGCGGGAGCACAGATACGCAGTATTTT
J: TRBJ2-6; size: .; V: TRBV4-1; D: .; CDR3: CASSQEQSSGANVLTF; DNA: TGCGCCAGCAGCCAAGAGCAGTCCTCTGGGGCCAACGTCCTGACTTTC
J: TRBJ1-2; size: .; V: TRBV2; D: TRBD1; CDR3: CASFPGQGSGYTF; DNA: TGTGCCAGCTTTCCGGGACAGGGAAGTGGCTACACCTTC
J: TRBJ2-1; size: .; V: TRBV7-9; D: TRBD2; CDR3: CASSSWTSDSYNEQFF; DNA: TGTGCCAGCAGCTCCTGGACTAGCGACTCCTACAATGAGCAGTTCTTC
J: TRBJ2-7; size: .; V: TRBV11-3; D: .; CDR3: CASGPGVDAEQYF; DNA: TGTGCCAGCGGCCCAGGGGTAGACGCCGAGCAGTACTTC
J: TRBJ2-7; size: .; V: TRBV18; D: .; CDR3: CASSPPAAYEQYF; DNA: TGTGCCAGCTCACCACCAGCAGCCTACGAGCAGTACTTC
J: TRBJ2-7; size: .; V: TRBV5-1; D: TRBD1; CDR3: CASSLAGGNYYEQYF; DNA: TGCGCCAGCAGCTTGGCAGGGGGCAACTACTACGAGCAGTACTTC